The source of this T cell receptor (beta chain) is a study of cytomegalovirus exposure and HLA in healthy donors. Researchers ran the PCR with 60 Vbeta and 13 Jbeta primers. Measured with immunoSEQ multiplex PCR; TCRdb has only the in-frame clones, and not every one. The sample shows 110,000 or so clones, 12% of them seen only once. This clone was detected only a few times. Its antigen remains unknown. Overall study results and limits: It was only CMV serostatus that was available as immune exposure information. Later analysis showed TCR association rates varying by HLA locus, highest for DRB1 and lowest for HLA-C. Most of the TCR beta V segments (in an earlier analysis) were productive either about 87% or about 30% of the time.

The CDR3 length is 15 residues. V gave up 0 bases and J gave up 5 bases, with 13 bases separating them. Germline lookup yields CDR1 SGHAT and CDR2 FQNNGV. This chain links TRBV11-2 with TRBJ1-1; TRBD1 might be the D (5 bases). The sample consisted of PBMCs. This TCR was recovered from a man aged 40-55 years in good health and CMV-seropositive. CDR3 residues: CASSLDSAGPTEAFF. In nucleotides, the CDR3 is TGTGCCAGCAGCTTAGATTCGGCAGGGCCAACTGAAGCTTTCTTT.